These T cell receptor beta chains were read from a single sample in a study of cytomegalovirus exposure and HLA in healthy donors. Method: immunoSEQ multiplex PCR; TCRdb's copy keeps in-frame clones and lacks some. Here the sample spans about 93,000 clones, 80% being singletons. Sequencing was done on a sample of PBMCs. The receptors shown here come from a man aged 30 to 45 in good health and CMV-seronegative. Each CDR3 is given with its conserved first and last residue. Each record gives: CDR3 length, J gene, clone size, V gene, D gene, CDR3 DNA, CDR3 protein. D genes are given only for firm matches. Not every row has a clone size; where given, it reads once, few, many or a size class.

13 | TRBJ1-6 | . | TRBV4-1 | . | TGCGCCAGCAGCCACGCTACCGCGAGCCCCCTCCACTTT | CASSHATASPLHF
15 | TRBJ1-6 | . | TRBV6-5 | TRBD1 | TGTGCCAGCAGTTTGCAGGGGGATTACAATTCACCCCTCCACTTT | CASSLQGDYNSPLHF
13 | TRBJ2-3 | . | TRBV5-1 | . | TGCGCCAGCAGCACTCAAAGCACAGATACGCAGTATTTT | CASSTQSTDTQYF
15 | TRBJ1-1 | . | TRBV30 | . | TGTGCCTGGAGTGTAGGCCGAACGGGAGGCACTGAAGCTTTCTTT | CAWSVGRTGGTEAFF
13 | TRBJ1-1 | . | TRBV9 | . | TGTGCCAGCAGCGAGGACAAGAACACTGAAGCTTTCTTT | CASSEDKNTEAFF
14 | TRBJ2-2 | once | TRBV6-5 | TRBD1 | TGTGCCAGCACCTGGACAGGGTTGGGCGGGGAGCTGTTTTTT | CASTWTGLGGELFF
12 | TRBJ2-2 | . | TRBV2 | . | TGTGCCAGCAGGGAGGGCCCCGGGGAGCTGTTTTTT | CASREGPGELFF
17 | TRBJ2-7 | . | TRBV30 | TRBD2 | TGTGCCTGGAGCCCCCGAGGAGCGGGAGAAGCCTTTTACGAGCAGTACTTC | CAWSPRGAGEAFYEQYF
14 | TRBJ2-7 | few | TRBV18 | TRBD1 | TGTGCCAGCTCAGTGAGACAGGGCTCCTACGAGCAGTACTTC | CASSVRQGSYEQYF
15 | TRBJ2-7 | . | TRBV7-9 | TRBD1 | TGTGCCAGCAGCTTAGTAGACAGGGGGAACAACGAGCAGTACTTC | CASSLVDRGNNEQYF
13 | TRBJ1-3 | few | TRBV6-5 | . | TGTGCCAGCATGCGGTTCTCTGGAAACACCATATATTTT | CASMRFSGNTIYF
15 | TRBJ2-7 | . | TRBV2 | TRBD2 | TGTGCCAGCAGTGAAGCCGGGACTAGCGGGACCGCGCAGTACTTC | CASSEAGTSGTAQYF
16 | TRBJ1-2 | . | TRBV7-2 | . | TGTGCCAGCAGCTTAGTGGCGGGGGTGAGAAACTATGGCTACACCTTC | CASSLVAGVRNYGYTF
14 | TRBJ2-7 | . | TRBV5-1 | . | TGCGCCAGCAGCTTGGCGGCGGTTCAGCACGAGCAGTACTTC | CASSLAAVQHEQYF
14 | TRBJ1-2 | few | TRBV7-3 | TRBD1 | TGTGCCAGCAGCCGCGGACAGGGCAGCTATGGCTTCACCTTC | CASSRGQGSYGFTF
16 | TRBJ2-7 | . | TRBV6-6 | TRBD1 | TGTGCCAGCAGTTCCCTCGGACAGGGAGACTCCTACGAGCAGTACTTC | CASSSLGQGDSYEQYF
16 | TRBJ2-7 | . | TRBV15 | TRBD1 | TGTGCCACCAGCAACTACACCGGGACAGACTCCTACGAGCAGTACTTC | CATSNYTGTDSYEQYF
14 | TRBJ2-3 | . | TRBV18 | . | TGTGCCACCAGCCCGGTGACAGCGACAGATACGCAGTATTTT | CATSPVTATDTQYF
14 | TRBJ1-3 | . | TRBV2 | . | TGTGCCAGCAGGACGACAGACTCTGGAAACACCATATATTTT | CASRTTDSGNTIYF
14 | TRBJ1-4 | . | TRBV27 | . | TGTGCCAGCAGTTTTCAGGGAAGGGGGGAAAAACTGTTTTTT | CASSFQGRGEKLFF
16 | TRBJ2-5 | . | TRBV27 | TRBD1 | TGTGCCAGCAGTTTATCAGGGACAGGGGGCGCGGAGACCCAGTACTTC | CASSLSGTGGAETQYF
16 | TRBJ2-7 | . | TRBV6-6 | . | TGTGCCAGCAGTTACTCGATTGGTCTCCGTAGCTACGAGCAGTACTTC | CASSYSIGLRSYEQYF
16 | TRBJ2-2 | once | TRBV19 | . | TGTGCCAGCTCCTATCGGAGGGCACCGAACACCGGGGAGCTGTTTTTT | CASSYRRAPNTGELFF
15 | TRBJ2-7 | . | TRBV6-5 | TRBD2 | TGTGCCAGCAGCTTTGCGGGACTAGCGGGAAGCGAGCAGTACTTC | CASSFAGLAGSEQYF
15 | TRBJ1-2 | . | TRBV13 | TRBD1 | TGTGCCAGCAGCTTAGCCGGGACAGCAGCCTATGGCTACACCTTC | CASSLAGTAAYGYTF
16 | TRBJ2-7 | . | TRBV5-6 | . | TGTGCCAGCAGCCGCGGGGGCGGGGGAACTACCTACGAGCAGTACTTC | CASSRGGGGTTYEQYF
17 | TRBJ2-7 | . | TRBV15 | TRBD1 | TGTGCCACCAGCCTCCGACCTCGACAGGGACCTTCCTACGAGCAGTACTTC | CATSLRPRQGPSYEQYF
13 | TRBJ1-1 | . | TRBV15 | . | TGTGCCACCAGCAGAGATGGGCAGGGTGAAGCTTTCTTT | CATSRDGQGEAFF
17 | TRBJ2-3 | . | TRBV4-2 | . | TGTGCCAGCAGCCAAGCGATGTCAGGGGCTGGCACAGATACGCAGTATTTT | CASSQAMSGAGTDTQYF
15 | TRBJ1-1 | . | TRBV18 | . | TGTGCCAGCTCACCACGAGGAGGGGGGGGGACTGAAGCTTTCTTT | CASSPRGGGGTEAFF
18 | TRBJ2-6 | . | TRBV2 | TRBD1 | TGTGCCAGCAGTGACGCGACAGGGGGCGCTTCTGGGGCCAACGTCCTGACTTTC | CASSDATGGASGANVLTF
14 | TRBJ2-7 | . | TRBV5-6 | . | TGTGCCAGCAGCTTGTTTCCATCTTCCTACGAGCAGTACTTC | CASSLFPSSYEQYF
13 | TRBJ1-6 | . | TRBV6-6 | TRBD1 | TGTGCCAGCAGTGACAGGGAGAATTCACCCCTCCACTTT | CASSDRENSPLHF
17 | TRBJ2-2 | . | TRBV5-1 | TRBD2 | TGCGCCAGCAGCCCCGGGACTAGCGGGATAAACACCGGGGAGCTGTTTTTT | CASSPGTSGINTGELFF
13 | TRBJ2-1 | . | TRBV18 | TRBD1 | TGTGCCAGCTCACGGGGGACAGAGGGTGAGCAGTTCTTC | CASSRGTEGEQFF
14 | TRBJ1-1 | . | TRBV19 | TRBD1 | TGTGCCAGTAGTAAACCGGGACAGGTCCCTGAAGCTTTCTTT | CASSKPGQVPEAFF
14 | TRBJ1-5 | . | TRBV10-3 | TRBD1 | TGTGCCATCAGTGAATCCAGGGGGAGCCAGCCCCAGCATTTT | CAISESRGSQPQHF
15 | TRBJ2-6 | . | TRBV6-1 | TRBD1 | TGTGCCAGCAGTGAACAGGGGGCTGGGGCCAACGTCCTGACTTTC | CASSEQGAGANVLTF
14 | TRBJ2-7 | . | TRBV5-6 | . | TGTGCCAGCAGCTTGGGACCGGTGGAGGGAGAGCAGTACTTC | CASSLGPVEGEQYF
15 | TRBJ1-1 | . | TRBV11-2 | . | TGCGCCAGCAGCTTAGGTGTCAGGGGTACCACTGAAGCTTTCTTT | CASSLGVRGTTEAFF
13 | TRBJ1-4 | . | TRBV6-5 | . | TGTGCCAGCAGGCTAGTAACCAGTGAAAAACTGTTTTTT | CASRLVTSEKLFF
12 | TRBJ2-1 | . | TRBV19 | TRBD2 | TGTGCCAGTTGGGGGGGGAACAATGAGCAGTTCTTC | CASWGGNNEQFF